These 25 T cell receptor beta chains originate from one sample sequenced in a study of cytomegalovirus exposure and HLA in healthy donors. Primers: 60 Vbeta forward and 13 Jbeta reverse. Here immunoSEQ multiplex PCR was the method, and the copy in TCRdb shows in-frame clones only, minus some. The sample has a few hundred thousand clones; about 80% are singletons. The sequenced sample was PBMCs. All receptors come from a girl between 10 and 17 years old in good health and CMV-seronegative.

V gene TRBV2 combines with J gene TRBJ2-7; TRBD2 agrees at 11 bases. V gave up 6 bases and J gave up 2 bases; unmatched junction bases: 6. CDR3 size: 15 residues. The germline CDR1 and CDR2 sequences are SNHLY and FYNNEI. CDR3 in DNA: TGTGCCAGCAGCGGGACTAGCGGCCGGACCTACGAGCAGTACTTC. The encoded protein is CASSGTSGRTYEQYF. Full variable domain (rest looked up from reference TRBV2 and TRBJ2-7): EPEVTQTPSHQVTQMGQEVILRCVPISNHLYFYWYRQILGQKVEFLVSFYNNEISEKSEIFDDQFSVERPDGSNFTLKIRSTKLEDSAMYFCASSGTSGRTYEQYFGPGTRLTVT.

This CDR3 is CASSENDSEKLFF. The CDR3 DNA reads as TGTGCCAGCAGTGAAAATGACAGTGAAAAACTGTTTTTT. The chain uses TRBV2 and TRBJ1-4, with D tentatively TRBD1 (5 bases). The germline V gene has CDR1 SNHLY and CDR2 FYNNEI. The CDR3 totals 13 residues. The V and J ends lost 2 bases and 7 bases respectively, with 8 bases between them.

The V call is TRBV19, the J call TRBJ1-4; unclear D gene. The germline V and J ends were trimmed by 3 bases and 7 bases, with 9 bases remaining between them. The germline V gene has CDR1 LNHDA and CDR2 SQIVND (reference sequence). The CDR3 covers 13 residues. CDR3 sequence: CASSIGRGEKLFF. CDR3 nucleotides: TGTGCCAGTAGTATTGGTCGCGGTGAAAAACTGTTTTTT.

This clone was observed a single time. The J gene is TRBJ1-4, the V gene TRBV7-2; the D is unclear. The CDR3 is made up of 14 amino acids. The V gene's germline CDR1 is SGHTA and CDR2 FQGNSA. Trimming pared 3 bases from V and 3 bases from J, leaving 8 bases between. CDR3 sequence reads: CASSFEYPNEKLFF. For the CDR3, the DNA is TGTGCCAGCAGCTTCGAGTACCCTAATGAAAAACTGTTTTTT.

V is TRBV11-1 and J is TRBJ2-7, with D possibly matching TRBD2 (5 bases). The CDR3 has 16 residues. Germline lookup yields CDR1 SGHAT and CDR2 FQDESV (reference sequence). V shed 6 bases and J shed 3 bases, with 21 bases lying between them. The CDR3 nucleotides read TGTGCCAGCAGTGTTGGGAGTGGACTTACGAACTACGAGCAGTACTTC. Amino acids: CASSVGSGLTNYEQYF.

The chain uses TRBV7-2 and TRBJ2-3; D may be TRBD2 (6 bases). The germline V gene encodes CDR1 SGHTA and CDR2 FQGNSA. CDR3 length: 15 residues. V dropped 7 bases and J dropped 4 bases, with 18 bases sitting between them. The CDR3 loop reads CASTDLPGEADTQYF. CDR3 DNA: TGTGCCAGCACCGACCTACCGGGGGAGGCAGATACGCAGTATTTT.

V gene TRBV7-9 combines with J gene TRBJ2-7; TRBD1 matches at 8 bases. Germline V gives CDR1 SEHNR, CDR2 FQNEAQ (reference sequence). The CDR3 is made up of 13 amino acids. Unmatched junction bases numbered 4, after V lost 7 bases and J lost 2 bases. This CDR3 is CASNRQGTYEQYF. In DNA, the CDR3 is TGTGCCAGCAATAGACAGGGGACCTACGAGCAGTACTTC.

This clone was observed once. The chain employs TRBV18 and TRBJ1-5; no clear D gene. V was cut by 2 bases and J by 7 bases, with 12 bases left in between. The CDR3 runs 14 residues. From germline, CDR1 is KGHSH and CDR2 LQKENI. CDR3 nucleotide sequence: TGTGCCAGCTCACCATTCCAAGAGGGACAGCCCCAGCATTTT. Translating gives CASSPFQEGQPQHF. Full variable domain (outside the CDR3, taken from reference TRBV18 and TRBJ1-5): NAGVMQNPRHLVRRRGQEARLRCSPMKGHSHVYWYRQLPEEGLKFMVYLQKENIIDESGMPKERFSAEFPKEGPSILRIQQVVRGDSAAYFCASSPFQEGQPQHFGDGTRLSIL.

V usage is TRBV4-1 and J usage is TRBJ2-3, with 12 bases fitting TRBD2. The CDR3 consists of 16 residues. Trimming cost V 1 base and J 4 bases; bases outside gene matches: 3. Per germline, CDR1 MGHRA and CDR2 YSYEKL. The CDR3 loop is CASSQATSGGPDTQYF. The CDR3 DNA is TGCGCCAGCAGCCAAGCGACTAGCGGGGGCCCAGATACGCAGTATTTT.

The chain employs TRBV19 and TRBJ2-1; TRBD1 might be the D (6 bases). CDR3 size: 16 residues. Looked up from germline, CDR1 is LNHDA and CDR2 is SQIVND (reference sequence). The V and J ends lost 6 bases and 0 bases respectively, with 15 bases between them. CDR3 DNA: TGTGCCAGTAGACACCGGGACATCCACTCCTACAATGAGCAGTTCTTC. This gives the protein CASRHRDIHSYNEQFF.

Here the CDR3 DNA reads TGTGCCAGCAGTTTTTTCAGGGGGGCCGAAAAACTGTTTTTT. This gives the protein CASSFFRGAEKLFF. The chain uses TRBV28 and TRBJ1-4, with TRBD1 matching over 7 bases. With 3 bases clipped from V and 8 bases from J, the junction kept 6 bases outside the gene matches. CDR1 and CDR2 from the germline V gene are MDHEN and SYDVKM. The length of the CDR3 is 14 residues.

The rearrangement links TRBV6-1 to TRBJ1-3; D possibly corresponds to TRBD1 (6 bases). This CDR3 has 14 residues. CDR1 is MNHNS and CDR2 is SASEGT in the germline V gene. Trimming shortened V by 5 bases and J by 2 bases, and 10 bases separated the two germline ends. CDR3 residues: CASSPDSTGNTIYF. The CDR3 nucleotides are TGTGCCAGCAGTCCGGACAGTACTGGAAACACCATATATTTT.

V and J are TRBV19 and TRBJ1-4, with 7 bases fitting TRBD1. The CDR3 spans 15 residues. Germline CDR1 is LNHDA and CDR2 is SQIVND (reference sequence). Trimming cost V 4 bases and J 0 bases; bases outside gene matches: 2. CDR3 sequence reads: CASSTGTATNEKLFF. CDR3 coding DNA: TGTGCCAGTAGTACGGGGACAGCAACTAATGAAAAACTGTTTTTT.

This chain links TRBV15 with TRBJ2-1; TRBD2 aligns across 13 bases. Per germline, CDR1 LNHNV and CDR2 YYDKDF (reference sequence). V lost 3 bases to trimming and J lost 7 bases; unmatched junction nucleotides: 3. The CDR3 runs 15 residues. CDR3 loop: CATSRGLAGRNEQFF. The CDR3 nucleotides are TGTGCCACCAGCAGGGGACTAGCGGGGCGAAATGAGCAGTTCTTC.

The V gene is TRBV6-6, the J gene TRBJ2-7; 7 nucleotides line up with TRBD2. The CDR3 runs to 15 residues. Trimming cost V 2 bases and J 0 bases; bases outside gene matches: 4. From germline, CDR1 is MNHNY and CDR2 SVGAGI (reference sequence). CDR3 sequence reads: CASSYPGGNSYEQYF. CDR3 bases: TGTGCCAGCAGTTACCCCGGGGGGAACTCCTACGAGCAGTACTTC.

Comments on this clone: Other DNA sequences of this sample code for an identical CDR3. This sequence joins TRBV5-1 and TRBJ1-1, with D unresolved. Germline V lookup: CDR1 SGHRS, CDR2 YFSETQ. This CDR3 has 15 residues. The ends were cut back, 0 bases at V and 0 bases at J, with 9 bases in the middle. The CDR3 region has the DNA TGCGCCAGCAGCTTGGTGGGCGGGATGAACACTGAAGCTTTCTTT. Residues: CASSLVGGMNTEAFF.

The chain carries TRBV5-1 and TRBJ2-5; D remains ambiguous. Trimming cost V 0 bases and J 1 base, with 7 bases left between them. The V gene's germline CDR1 is SGHRS and CDR2 YFSETQ. This CDR3 is built from 14 residues. CDR3 DNA sequence: TGCGCCAGCAGCTTGGAGCCCCTCCAAGAGACCCAGTACTTC. Protein product: CASSLEPLQETQYF.

This rearrangement joins TRBV18 to TRBJ1-6; possibly TRBD1 for D (6 bases). Germline V gives CDR1 KGHSH, CDR2 LQKENI. This CDR3 contains 14 residues. Trimming stripped 4 bases from V and 7 bases from J, with 11 bases between. The CDR3 nucleotides read TGTGCCAGCTCACAAAACAGGGTAAATTCACCCCTCCACTTT. Residues: CASSQNRVNSPLHF.

This clone was detected only once. The V and J genes are TRBV7-2 and TRBJ1-2, with a weak D call TRBD1 (6 bases). Germline V gene lookup returns CDR1 SGHTA and CDR2 FQGNSA. Trimming pared 8 bases from V and 2 bases from J, leaving 15 bases between. The CDR3 is 14 residues long. CDR3 amino acids: CASGAGQPNYGYTF. CDR3 nucleotides: TGTGCCAGCGGTGCAGGACAGCCGAACTATGGCTACACCTTC.

The chain employs TRBV19 and TRBJ2-1; D may be TRBD2 (7 bases). V was clipped by 5 bases and J by 6 bases, with 17 bases between them. This CDR3 spans 15 amino acids. CDR1 LNHDA and CDR2 SQIVND come from the germline V gene (reference sequence). The CDR3 nucleotides read TGTGCCAGTAGTCCCTGGGGGGGCGGGAGCAATGAGCAGTTCTTC. It is translated as CASSPWGGGSNEQFF.

The V call is TRBV6-5, the J call TRBJ1-4; TRBD1 aligns across 8 bases. This CDR3 is 16 amino acids long. Germline V gene sequence: CDR1 MNHEY, CDR2 SVGAGI. V shed 2 bases and J 7 bases; nucleotides not matched to a gene: 9. CDR3 DNA: TGTGCCAGCAGTTACGGCGGTACAGGGGGGACTGAAAAACTGTTTTTT. It yields the protein CASSYGGTGGTEKLFF.

This rearrangement joins TRBV5-1 to TRBJ2-5; the match to TRBD2 covers 8 bases. CDR1 and CDR2 (germline): SGHRS, YFSETQ. There are 15 residues in the CDR3. V lost 4 bases and J lost 4; bases outside the gene matches: 9. The CDR3 reads CASSDGTRRGETQYF. As DNA, the CDR3 is TGCGCCAGCAGCGACGGGACTAGGCGCGGAGAGACCCAGTACTTC.

The rearrangement joins TRBV6-5 to TRBJ2-5, with 10 bases lining up with TRBD1. With the DNA end fitting TRBJ2-7 better, the J assignment may be wrong. The CDR3 is made up of 14 amino acids. Per germline, CDR1 MNHEY and CDR2 SVGAGI. CDR3 nucleotides: TGTGCCAGCAGGCGACAGGGGGCAAGCTACGAGCAGTACTTC. This sequence encodes CASRRQGASYEQYF.

The chain uses TRBV5-8 and TRBJ1-1; D may be TRBD1 (5 bases). This CDR3 is 14 amino acids long. Trimming removed 5 bases from V and 4 bases from J, with 15 bases in between. Germline assignment: CDR1 SGHTS and CDR2 YDEGEE. CDR3 sequence: CASSSGYYGTEAFF. For the CDR3, the DNA is TGTGCCAGCAGTTCAGGGTATTACGGCACTGAAGCTTTCTTT. Supplemented by reference TRBV5-8 and TRBJ1-1, the full variable domain reads EAGVTQSPTHLIKTRGQQATLRCSPISGHTSVYWYQQALGLGLQFLLWYDEGEERNRGNFPPRFSGRQFPNYSSELNVNALELEDSALYLCASSSGYYGTEAFFGQGTRLTVV.

The chain recombines TRBV9 with TRBJ1-2, with D possibly matching TRBD1 (5 bases). The CDR3 runs to 13 residues. Trimming removed 0 bases at V and 8 bases at J, with 11 bases between. The germline CDR1 and CDR2 sequences are SGDLS and YYNGEE. In DNA, the CDR3 is TGTGCCAGCAGCGTAGAAGGGGTCGGGGGCTACACCTTC. Translating it yields CASSVEGVGGYTF.